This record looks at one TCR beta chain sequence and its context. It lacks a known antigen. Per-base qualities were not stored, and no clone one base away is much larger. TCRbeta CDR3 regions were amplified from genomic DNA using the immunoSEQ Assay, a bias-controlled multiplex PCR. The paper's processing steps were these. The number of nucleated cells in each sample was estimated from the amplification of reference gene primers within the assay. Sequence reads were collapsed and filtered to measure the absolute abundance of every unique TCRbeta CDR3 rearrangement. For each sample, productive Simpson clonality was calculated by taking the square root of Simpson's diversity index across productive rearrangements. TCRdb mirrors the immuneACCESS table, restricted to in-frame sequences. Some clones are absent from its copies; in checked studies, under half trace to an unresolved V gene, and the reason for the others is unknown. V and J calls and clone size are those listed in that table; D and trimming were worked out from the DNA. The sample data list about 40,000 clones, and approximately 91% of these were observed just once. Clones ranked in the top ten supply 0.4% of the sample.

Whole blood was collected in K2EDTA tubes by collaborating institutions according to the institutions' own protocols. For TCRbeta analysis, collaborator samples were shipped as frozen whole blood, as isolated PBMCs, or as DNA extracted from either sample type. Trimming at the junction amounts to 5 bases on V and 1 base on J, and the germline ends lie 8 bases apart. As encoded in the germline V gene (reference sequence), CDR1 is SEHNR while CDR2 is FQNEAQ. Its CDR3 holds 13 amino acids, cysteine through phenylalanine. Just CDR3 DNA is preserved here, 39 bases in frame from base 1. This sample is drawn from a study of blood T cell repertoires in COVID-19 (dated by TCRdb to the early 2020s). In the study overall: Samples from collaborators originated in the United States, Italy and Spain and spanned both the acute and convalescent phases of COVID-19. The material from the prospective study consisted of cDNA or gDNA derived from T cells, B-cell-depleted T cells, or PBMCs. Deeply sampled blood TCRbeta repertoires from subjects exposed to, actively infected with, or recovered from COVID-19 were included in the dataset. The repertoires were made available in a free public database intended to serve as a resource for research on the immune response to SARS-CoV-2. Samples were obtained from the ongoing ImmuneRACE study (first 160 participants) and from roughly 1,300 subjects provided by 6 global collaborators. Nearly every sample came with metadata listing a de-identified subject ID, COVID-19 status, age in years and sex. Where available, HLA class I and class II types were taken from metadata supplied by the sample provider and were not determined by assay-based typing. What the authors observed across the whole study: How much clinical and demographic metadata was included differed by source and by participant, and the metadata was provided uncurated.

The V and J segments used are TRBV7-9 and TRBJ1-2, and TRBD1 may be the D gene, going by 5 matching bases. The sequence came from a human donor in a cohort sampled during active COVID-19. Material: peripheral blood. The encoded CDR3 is CASSPGNNYGYTF. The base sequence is TGTGCCAGCAGCCCAGGGAATAACTATGGCTACACCTTC.